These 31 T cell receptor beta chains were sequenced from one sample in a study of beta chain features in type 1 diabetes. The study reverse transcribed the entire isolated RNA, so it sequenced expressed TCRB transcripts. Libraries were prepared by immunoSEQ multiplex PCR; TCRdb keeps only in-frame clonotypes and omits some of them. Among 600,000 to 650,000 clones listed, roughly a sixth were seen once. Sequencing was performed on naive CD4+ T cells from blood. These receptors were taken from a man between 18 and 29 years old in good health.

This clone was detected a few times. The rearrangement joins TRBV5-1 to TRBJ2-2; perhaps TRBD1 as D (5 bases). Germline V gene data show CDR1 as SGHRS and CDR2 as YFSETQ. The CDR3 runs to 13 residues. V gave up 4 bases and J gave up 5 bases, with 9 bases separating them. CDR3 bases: TGCGCCAGCAGCAAGCAGGGAACCGGGGAGCTGTTTTTT. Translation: CASSKQGTGELFF.

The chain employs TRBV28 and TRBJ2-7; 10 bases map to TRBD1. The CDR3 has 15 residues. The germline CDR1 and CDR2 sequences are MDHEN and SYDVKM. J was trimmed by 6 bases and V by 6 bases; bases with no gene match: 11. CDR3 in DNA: TGTGCCAGCAGCCTGCCTGGGACAGGGGTGGGCGAGCAGTACTTC. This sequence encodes CASSLPGTGVGEQYF.

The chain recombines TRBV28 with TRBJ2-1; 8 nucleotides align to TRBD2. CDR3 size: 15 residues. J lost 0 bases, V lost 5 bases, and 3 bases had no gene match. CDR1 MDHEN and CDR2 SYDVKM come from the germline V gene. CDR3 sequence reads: CASSLSGSSYNEQFF. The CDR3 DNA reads TGTGCCAGCAGTCTAAGCGGGAGCTCCTACAATGAGCAGTTCTTC.

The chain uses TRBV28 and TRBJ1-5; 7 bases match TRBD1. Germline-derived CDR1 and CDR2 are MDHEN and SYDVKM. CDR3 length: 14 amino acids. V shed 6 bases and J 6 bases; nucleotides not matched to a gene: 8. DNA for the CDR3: TGTGCCAGCAGGACAGGGTCGACGCGTCAGCCCCAGCATTTT. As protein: CASRTGSTRQPQHF.

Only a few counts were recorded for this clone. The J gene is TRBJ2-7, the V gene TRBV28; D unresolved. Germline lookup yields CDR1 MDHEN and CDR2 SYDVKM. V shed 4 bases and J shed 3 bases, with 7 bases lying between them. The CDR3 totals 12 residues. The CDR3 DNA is TGTGCCAGCAGTTCGGTCCTCTACGAGCAGTACTTC. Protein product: CASSSVLYEQYF.

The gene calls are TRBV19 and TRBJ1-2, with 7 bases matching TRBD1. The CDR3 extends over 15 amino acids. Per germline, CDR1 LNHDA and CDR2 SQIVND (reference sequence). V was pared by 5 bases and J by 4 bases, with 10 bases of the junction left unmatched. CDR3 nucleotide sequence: TGTGCCAGTAGTCTTCCGGGAAACAGGGGCTATGGCTACACCTTC. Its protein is CASSLPGNRGYGYTF.

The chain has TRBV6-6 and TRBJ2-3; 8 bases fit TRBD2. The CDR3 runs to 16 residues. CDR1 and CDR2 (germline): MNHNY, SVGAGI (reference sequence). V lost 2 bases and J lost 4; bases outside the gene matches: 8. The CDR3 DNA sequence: TGTGCCAGCAGTTACAGAGCGGGGGACTCCCCAGATACGCAGTATTTT. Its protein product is CASSYRAGDSPDTQYF.

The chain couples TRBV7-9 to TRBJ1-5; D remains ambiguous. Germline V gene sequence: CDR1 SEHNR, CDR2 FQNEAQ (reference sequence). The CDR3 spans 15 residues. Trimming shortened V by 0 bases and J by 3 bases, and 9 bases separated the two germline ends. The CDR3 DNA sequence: TGTGCCAGCAGCTTAGCAAACCCGGCCAATCAGCCCCAGCATTTT. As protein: CASSLANPANQPQHF.

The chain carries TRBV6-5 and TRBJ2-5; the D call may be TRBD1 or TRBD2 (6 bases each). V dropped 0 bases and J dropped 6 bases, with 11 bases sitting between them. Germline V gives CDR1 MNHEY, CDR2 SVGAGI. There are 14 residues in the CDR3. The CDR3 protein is CASSYSPGGQTQYF. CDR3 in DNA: TGTGCCAGCAGTTACTCCCCCGGGGGCCAGACCCAGTACTTC.

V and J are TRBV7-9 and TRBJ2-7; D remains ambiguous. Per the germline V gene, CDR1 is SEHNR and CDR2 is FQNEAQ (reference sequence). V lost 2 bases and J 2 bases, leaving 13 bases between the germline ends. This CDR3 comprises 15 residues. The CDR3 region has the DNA TGTGCCAGCAGCTTAAATTCGGCTAAAGCCTACGAGCAGTACTTC. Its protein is CASSLNSAKAYEQYF.

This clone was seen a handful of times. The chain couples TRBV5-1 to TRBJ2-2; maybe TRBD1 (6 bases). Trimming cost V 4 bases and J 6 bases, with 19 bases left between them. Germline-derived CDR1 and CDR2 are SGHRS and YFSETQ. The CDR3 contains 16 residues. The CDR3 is CASSRILQQGPGELFF. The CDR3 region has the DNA TGCGCCAGCAGCAGGATCCTACAACAGGGTCCCGGGGAGCTGTTTTTT.

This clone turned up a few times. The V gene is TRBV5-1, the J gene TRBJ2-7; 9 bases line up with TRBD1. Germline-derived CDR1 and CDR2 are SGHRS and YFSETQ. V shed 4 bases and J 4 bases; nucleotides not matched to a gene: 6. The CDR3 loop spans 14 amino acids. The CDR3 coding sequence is TGCGCCAGCAGCACCGGGACAGGGTTTTACGAGCAGTACTTC. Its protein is CASSTGTGFYEQYF.

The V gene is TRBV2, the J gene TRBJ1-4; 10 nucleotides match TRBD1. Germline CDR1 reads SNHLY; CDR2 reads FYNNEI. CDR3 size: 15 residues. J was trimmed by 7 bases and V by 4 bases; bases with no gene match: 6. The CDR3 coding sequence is TGTGCCAGCAGTGGACAGGGGGCGGTTTCTGAAAAACTGTTTTTT. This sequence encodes CASSGQGAVSEKLFF.

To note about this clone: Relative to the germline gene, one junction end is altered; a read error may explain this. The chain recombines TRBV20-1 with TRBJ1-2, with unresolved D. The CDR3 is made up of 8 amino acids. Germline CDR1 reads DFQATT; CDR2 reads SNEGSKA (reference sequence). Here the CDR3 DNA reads TGCAGTGCTACCCAAGCCGGCTTC. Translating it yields CSATQAGF.

CDR3 nucleotide sequence: TGTGCCAGCAGTGAGCTCCCGGGCAGGGGGCGAAATGGCTACACCTTC. As protein: CASSELPGRGRNGYTF. The chain links TRBV6-4 to TRBJ1-2; 8 nucleotides match TRBD1. The junction had 12 bases not matched to a gene; V was cut back by 3 bases and J by 6 bases. CDR3 size: 16 residues. Germline CDR1 MRHNA, CDR2 SNTAGT.

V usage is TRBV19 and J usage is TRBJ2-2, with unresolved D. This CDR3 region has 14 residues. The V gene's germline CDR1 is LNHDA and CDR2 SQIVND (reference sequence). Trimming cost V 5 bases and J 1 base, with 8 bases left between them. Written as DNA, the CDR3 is TGTGCCAGTAGTCGGGTGCGGAACACCGGGGAGCTGTTTTTT. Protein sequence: CASSRVRNTGELFF.

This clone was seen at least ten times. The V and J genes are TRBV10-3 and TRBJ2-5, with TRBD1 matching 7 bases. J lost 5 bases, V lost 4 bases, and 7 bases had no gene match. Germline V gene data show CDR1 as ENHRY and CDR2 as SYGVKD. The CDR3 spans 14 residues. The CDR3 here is CAISGTGLRETQYF. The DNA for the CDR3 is TGTGCCATCAGTGGGACAGGACTCCGGGAGACCCAGTACTTC.

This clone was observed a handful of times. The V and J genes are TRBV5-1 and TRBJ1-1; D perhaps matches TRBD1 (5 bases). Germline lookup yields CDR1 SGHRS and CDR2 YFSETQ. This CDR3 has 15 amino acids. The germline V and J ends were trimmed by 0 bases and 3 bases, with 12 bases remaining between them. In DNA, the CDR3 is TGCGCCAGCAGCTTGGCAGGCAGGGTGGACACTGAAGCTTTCTTT. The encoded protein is CASSLAGRVDTEAFF. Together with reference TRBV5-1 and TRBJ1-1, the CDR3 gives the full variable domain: KAGVTQTPRYLIKTRGQQVTLSCSPISGHRSVSWYQQTPGQGLQFLFEYFSETQRNKGNFPGRFSGRQFSNSRSEMNVSTLELGDSALYLCASSLAGRVDTEAFFGQGTRLTVV.

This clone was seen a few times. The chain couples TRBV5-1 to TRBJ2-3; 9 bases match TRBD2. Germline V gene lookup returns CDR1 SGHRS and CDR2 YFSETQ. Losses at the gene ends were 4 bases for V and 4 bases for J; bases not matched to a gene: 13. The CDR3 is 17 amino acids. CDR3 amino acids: CASSPHPRREGPDTQYF. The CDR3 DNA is TGCGCCAGCAGCCCCCACCCTAGGCGGGAGGGCCCAGATACGCAGTATTTT.

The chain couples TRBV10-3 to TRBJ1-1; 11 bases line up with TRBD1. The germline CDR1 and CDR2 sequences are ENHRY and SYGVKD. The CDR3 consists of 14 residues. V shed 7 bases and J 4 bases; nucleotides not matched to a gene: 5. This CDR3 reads CAITTDRGLTEAFF. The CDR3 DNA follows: TGTGCCATCACGACGGACAGGGGGCTCACTGAAGCTTTCTTT.

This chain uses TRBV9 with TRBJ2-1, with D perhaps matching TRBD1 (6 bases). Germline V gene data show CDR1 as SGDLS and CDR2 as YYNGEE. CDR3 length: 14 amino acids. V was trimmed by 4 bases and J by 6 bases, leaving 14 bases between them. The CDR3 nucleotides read TGTGCCAGCAGCCCCACAGGGACCTTCAATGAGCAGTTCTTC. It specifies CASSPTGTFNEQFF.

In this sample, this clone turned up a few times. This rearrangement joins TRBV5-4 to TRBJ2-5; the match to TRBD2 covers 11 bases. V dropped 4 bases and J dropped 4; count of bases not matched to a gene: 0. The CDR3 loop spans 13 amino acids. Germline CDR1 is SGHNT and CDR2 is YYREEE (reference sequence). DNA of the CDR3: TGTGCCAGCAGCGGGACTAGCGGAGAGACCCAGTACTTC. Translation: CASSGTSGETQYF.

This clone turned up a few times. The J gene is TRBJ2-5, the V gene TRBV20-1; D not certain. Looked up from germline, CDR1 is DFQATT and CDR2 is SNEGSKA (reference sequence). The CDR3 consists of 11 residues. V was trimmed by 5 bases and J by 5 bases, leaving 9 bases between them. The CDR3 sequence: CSAGVQETQYF. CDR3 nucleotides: TGCAGTGCTGGGGTCCAGGAGACCCAGTACTTC.

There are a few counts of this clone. The CDR3: CASSSPRSLYGYTF. The CDR3 coding sequence is TGTGCCAGCAGCTCCCCGCGGTCACTCTATGGCTACACCTTC. The chain is built from TRBV7-2 and TRBJ1-2, with D uncertain. Germline V gene lookup returns CDR1 SGHTA and CDR2 FQGNSA. The CDR3 length is 14 residues. The V and J ends lost 4 bases and 4 bases respectively, with 13 bases between them. Looking up the rest from reference TRBV7-2 and TRBJ1-2 gives the full variable domain: GAGVSQSPSNKVTEKGKDVELRCDPISGHTALYWYRQSLGQGLEFLIYFQGNSAPDKSGLPSDRFSAERTGGSVSTLTIQRTQQEDSAVYLCASSSPRSLYGYTFGSGTRLTVV.

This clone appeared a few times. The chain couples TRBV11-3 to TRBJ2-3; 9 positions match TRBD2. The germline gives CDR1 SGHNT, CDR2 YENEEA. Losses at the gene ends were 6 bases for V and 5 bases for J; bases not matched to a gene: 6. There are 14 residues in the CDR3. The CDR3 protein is CASSFSGSGDTQYF. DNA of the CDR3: TGTGCCAGCAGTTTTAGCGGGAGTGGAGATACGCAGTATTTT.

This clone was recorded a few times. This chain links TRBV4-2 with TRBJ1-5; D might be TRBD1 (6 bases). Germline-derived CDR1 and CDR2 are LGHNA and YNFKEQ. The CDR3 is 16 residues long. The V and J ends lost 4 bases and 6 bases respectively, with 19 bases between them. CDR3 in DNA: TGTGCCAGCAGCCCGGGCCCCCAGACAGGTGGTCAGCCCCAGCATTTT. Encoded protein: CASSPGPQTGGQPQHF.

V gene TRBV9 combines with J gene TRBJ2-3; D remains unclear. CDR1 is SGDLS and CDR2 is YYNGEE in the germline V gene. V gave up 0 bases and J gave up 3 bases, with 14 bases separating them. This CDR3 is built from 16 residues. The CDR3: CASSVAGLKDTDTQYF. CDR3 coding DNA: TGTGCCAGCAGCGTAGCTGGCCTGAAGGATACAGATACGCAGTATTTT.

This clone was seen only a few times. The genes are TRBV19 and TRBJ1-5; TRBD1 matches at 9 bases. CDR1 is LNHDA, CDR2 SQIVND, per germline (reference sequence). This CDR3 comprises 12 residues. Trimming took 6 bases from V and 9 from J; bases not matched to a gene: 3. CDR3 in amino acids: CASSTGQGPQHF. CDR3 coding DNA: TGTGCCAGTAGCACGGGACAGGGGCCCCAGCATTTT. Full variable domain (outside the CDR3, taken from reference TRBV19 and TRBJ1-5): DGGITQSPKYLFRKEGQNVTLSCEQNLNHDAMYWYRQDPGQGLRLIYYSQIVNDFQKGDIAEGYSVSREKKESFPLTVTSAQKNPTAFYLCASSTGQGPQHFGDGTRLSIL.

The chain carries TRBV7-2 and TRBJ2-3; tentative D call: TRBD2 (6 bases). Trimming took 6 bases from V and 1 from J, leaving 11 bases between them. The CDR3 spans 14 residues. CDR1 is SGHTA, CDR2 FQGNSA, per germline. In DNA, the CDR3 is TGTGCCAGCAGATCCGGCGGGGGCACAGATACGCAGTATTTT. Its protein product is CASRSGGGTDTQYF. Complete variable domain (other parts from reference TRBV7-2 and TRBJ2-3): GAGVSQSPSNKVTEKGKDVELRCDPISGHTALYWYRQSLGQGLEFLIYFQGNSAPDKSGLPSDRFSAERTGGSVSTLTIQRTQQEDSAVYLCASRSGGGTDTQYFGPGTRLTVL.

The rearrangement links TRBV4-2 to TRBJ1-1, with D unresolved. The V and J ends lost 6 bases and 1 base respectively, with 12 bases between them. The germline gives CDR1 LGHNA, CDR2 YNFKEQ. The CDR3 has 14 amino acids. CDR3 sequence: CASSLRRANTEAFF. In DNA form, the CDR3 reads TGTGCCAGCAGTCTCAGACGAGCGAACACTGAAGCTTTCTTT.

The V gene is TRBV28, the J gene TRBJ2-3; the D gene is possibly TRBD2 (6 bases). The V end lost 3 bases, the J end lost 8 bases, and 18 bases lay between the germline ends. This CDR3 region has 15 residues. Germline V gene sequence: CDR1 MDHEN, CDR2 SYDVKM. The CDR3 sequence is CASSLDWRADLTQYF. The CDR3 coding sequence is TGTGCCAGCAGTTTGGATTGGAGGGCTGATCTTACGCAGTATTTT.